Reported below is one TCR beta chain. CDR1 is SGHRS and CDR2 is YFSETQ in the germline V gene. CDR3 length: 15 amino acids. Trimming removed 0 bases from V and 3 bases from J, with 10 bases in between. This entry is derived from a study of blood T cell repertoires in COVID-19. The overall study: Acute and convalescent COVID-19 specimens originated in the United States, Italy and Spain. The cDNA or gDNA used as material had been derived from T cells, B-cell-depleted T cells, or PBMCs.

Produced via immunoSEQ multiplex PCR; TCRdb's table is partial and in-frame only. This table has 55,000 to 75,000 clones, about 89% appearing once. This receptor was taken from a man aged 50-60 years with active COVID-19. The specimen sequenced was peripheral blood. The chain links TRBV5-1 to TRBJ2-1; D is undetermined. The CDR3 nucleotides read TGCGCCAGCAGCTTGGAAGACATTGGCTACAATGAGCAGTTCTTC. As protein: CASSLEDIGYNEQFF.